This T cell receptor beta chain was found in a study of cytomegalovirus exposure and HLA in healthy donors. About the study: T cells numbering around 170 million yielded fewer than 140 million unique TCR beta sequences in an earlier analysis. Study observations and caveats: Being indistinguishable, some V segments were excluded, TRBV6-2 and TRBV6-3 among them.

About this clone itself: The antigen is unknown.

It was with 60 Vbeta and 13 Jbeta primers that the PCR ran. The data were produced by immunoSEQ multiplex PCR, yet TCRdb's version contains in-frame clones alone and is incomplete. The sample includes 100,000 to 150,000 clones, around three fifths of them seen just once. Germline V gene data show CDR1 as WSHSY and CDR2 as SAAADI. Unmatched junction bases numbered 1, after V lost 2 bases and J lost 7 bases. CDR3 length: 13 residues. This chain joins TRBV10-2 and TRBJ1-1, with TRBD1 matching over 10 bases. This clonotype was sampled from a woman aged 35 to 49 in good health and CMV-seronegative. Material for sequencing was PBMCs. The DNA for the CDR3 is TGCGCCAGCAGTGAGCGGACAGGGGGTGAAGCTTTCTTT. Translated: CASSERTGGEAFF.